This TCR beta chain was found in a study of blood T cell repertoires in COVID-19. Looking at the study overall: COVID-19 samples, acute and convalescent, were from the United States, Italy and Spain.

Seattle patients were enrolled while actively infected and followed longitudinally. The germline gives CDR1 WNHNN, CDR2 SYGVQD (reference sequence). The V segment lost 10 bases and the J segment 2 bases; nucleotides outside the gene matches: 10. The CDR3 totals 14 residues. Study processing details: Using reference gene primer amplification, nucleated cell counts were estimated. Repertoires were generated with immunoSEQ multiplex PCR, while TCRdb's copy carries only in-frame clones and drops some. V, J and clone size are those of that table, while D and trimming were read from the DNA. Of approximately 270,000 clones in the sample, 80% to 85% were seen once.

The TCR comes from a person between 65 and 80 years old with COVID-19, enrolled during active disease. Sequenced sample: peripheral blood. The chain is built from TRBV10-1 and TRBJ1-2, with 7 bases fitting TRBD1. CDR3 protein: CATHLGTENYGYTF. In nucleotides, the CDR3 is TGCGCCACCCACCTGGGGACAGAAAACTATGGCTACACCTTC.